This T cell receptor (beta chain) derives from a study of T cell responses to AZD1222 COVID-19 vaccine (dated by TCRdb to the early 2020s). Study-wide context: AZD1222 recipients with second doses at about 4 weeks or about 12 weeks were pooled, because spike-specific TCR depth and breadth did not differ between schedules. TCR sequencing was performed for fewer than 250 trial participants, of whom about 200 were given two doses of AZD1222 and 26 were given two doses of MenACWY control vaccine. Trial participants were enrolled by age into subgroups of 18-55, 56-69 and 70-plus years, and around 140, 26 and 57 TCR-sequenced participants, respectively, were included in these subgroups.

Findings and caveats that apply to the study as a whole: Epitopes outside the regions mutated in the B.1.351 and B.1.1.7 variants were reportedly recognized by nearly half of the unique spike-specific TCRs. Because no day 14 peak-response samples were available, the repertoires could be characterized only after the peak T cell response. The 56-69-year group was small, and its depth increase did not reach significance, likely because of low power. Participants were mostly white British and included more females than males, and it was suggested by the authors that clonal diversity may have been underestimated. After two AZD1222 doses, both the breadth and the depth of spike-specific TCRs were significantly higher than at day 0 and than in MenACWY recipients. Vaccine-associated CD4 TCRs spanned the whole spike protein, with dominant responses in regions 160-218 and 743-854. Conclusions about previously exposed vaccinees were limited because only a handful of AZD1222 recipients were SARS-CoV-2 seropositive at baseline.

There are 15 amino acids in the CDR3, from cysteine to phenylalanine inclusive. Only the CDR3 DNA is retained, 45 bases long and in frame from the first base. V trim: 5 bases; J trim: 4 bases; unmatched bases: 10. The germline V gene encodes CDR1 MDHEN and CDR2 SYDVKM. The CDR3 regions of human TCRbeta chains were analyzed by immunosequencing. Processing in the source paper ran as follows. TCRs in the repertoires were compared against a reference library of SARS-CoV-2-specific TCRs that had been generated with the MIRA antigen-specificity platform. Breadth was defined as the fraction of unique TCRs that were SARS-CoV-2-associated, and depth was defined as the fraction of total T cells that were SARS-CoV-2-associated. Each spike-specific TCR was assigned to its reactive spike region and to a CD4 or CD8 class using the MIRA data. Log10-transformed breadth and depth values were compared by one-way ANOVA with Sidak's multiple comparisons tests. TCRdb carries this immuneACCESS record with in-frame sequences only. Its versions omit some clonotypes, under half of them owing to an unresolved V gene in the studies checked, with the rest unexplained. V and J calls and clone size are those listed in that table; D and trimming were worked out from the DNA. The sample yields 90,000 to 150,000 clones; about nine tenths were counted once. The ten largest clones add up to roughly 2.4% of the sample.

Notes on this clone: This receptor's antigen is unknown. Base qualities were left out, and no much larger clone turns up one base away.

The label giving this sample's time point can be read as: baseline before first vaccination. The vaccinee samples were drawn from two UK trials, COV001 and COV002, one of which was a single-blind randomized controlled phase 2/3 trial testing AZD1222 (ChAdOx1 nCoV-19) in healthy adults. Trial participant PBMC samples were collected at day 0 and day 28 after the second dose for TCRbeta chain sequencing. The receptor's source is an adult in good health. The starting material was peripheral blood, obtained on day 0 of AZD1222 vaccination. The sequence joins TRBV28 to TRBJ1-1, with 7 bases in between that match TRBD1. The CDR3 here reads CASSAYRQGTTEAFF. The nucleotides are TGTGCCAGCAGTGCCTATCGACAGGGAACCACTGAAGCTTTCTTT.